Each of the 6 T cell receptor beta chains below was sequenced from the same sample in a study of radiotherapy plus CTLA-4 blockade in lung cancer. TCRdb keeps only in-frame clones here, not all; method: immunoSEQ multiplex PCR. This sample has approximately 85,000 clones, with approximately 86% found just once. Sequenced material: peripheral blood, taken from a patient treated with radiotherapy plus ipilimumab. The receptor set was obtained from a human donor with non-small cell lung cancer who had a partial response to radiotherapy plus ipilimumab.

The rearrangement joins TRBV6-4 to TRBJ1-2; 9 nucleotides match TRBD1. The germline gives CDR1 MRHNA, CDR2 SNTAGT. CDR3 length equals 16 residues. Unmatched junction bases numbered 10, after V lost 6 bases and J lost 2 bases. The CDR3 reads CASRGDRVDGNYGYTF. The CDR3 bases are TGTGCCAGCAGAGGGGACAGGGTGGATGGGAACTATGGCTACACCTTC.

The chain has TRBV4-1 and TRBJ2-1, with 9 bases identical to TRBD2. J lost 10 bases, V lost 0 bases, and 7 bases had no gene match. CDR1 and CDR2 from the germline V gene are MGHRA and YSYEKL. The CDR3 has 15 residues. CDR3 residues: CASSQERLAGREQFF. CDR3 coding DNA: TGCGCCAGCAGCCAAGAACGCCTAGCGGGAAGGGAGCAGTTCTTC.

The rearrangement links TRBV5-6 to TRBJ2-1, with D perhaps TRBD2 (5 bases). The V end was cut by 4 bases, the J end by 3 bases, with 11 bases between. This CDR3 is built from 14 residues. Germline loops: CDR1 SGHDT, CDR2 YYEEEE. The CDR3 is CASSRITSYNEQFF. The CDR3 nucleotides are TGTGCCAGCAGCCGGATAACTAGCTACAATGAGCAGTTCTTC.

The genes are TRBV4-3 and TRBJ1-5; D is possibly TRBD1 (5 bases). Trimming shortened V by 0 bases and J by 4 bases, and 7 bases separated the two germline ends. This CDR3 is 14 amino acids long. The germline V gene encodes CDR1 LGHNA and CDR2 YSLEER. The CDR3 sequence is CASSQDRANQPQHF. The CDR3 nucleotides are TGCGCCAGCAGCCAAGACAGGGCGAATCAGCCCCAGCATTTT.

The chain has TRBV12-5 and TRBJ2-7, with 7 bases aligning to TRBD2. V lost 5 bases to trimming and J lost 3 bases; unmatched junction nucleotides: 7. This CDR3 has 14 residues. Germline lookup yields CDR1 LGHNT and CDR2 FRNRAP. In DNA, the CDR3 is TGTGCTAGTGGTAAAGGGGCGGGAGTCTACGAGCAGTACTTC. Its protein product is CASGKGAGVYEQYF.

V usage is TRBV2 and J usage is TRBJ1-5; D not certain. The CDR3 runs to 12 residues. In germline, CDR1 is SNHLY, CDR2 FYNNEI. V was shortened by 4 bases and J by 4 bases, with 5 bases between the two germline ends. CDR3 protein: CASSAQNQPQHF. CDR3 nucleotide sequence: TGTGCCAGCAGTGCCCAAAATCAGCCCCAGCATTTT.